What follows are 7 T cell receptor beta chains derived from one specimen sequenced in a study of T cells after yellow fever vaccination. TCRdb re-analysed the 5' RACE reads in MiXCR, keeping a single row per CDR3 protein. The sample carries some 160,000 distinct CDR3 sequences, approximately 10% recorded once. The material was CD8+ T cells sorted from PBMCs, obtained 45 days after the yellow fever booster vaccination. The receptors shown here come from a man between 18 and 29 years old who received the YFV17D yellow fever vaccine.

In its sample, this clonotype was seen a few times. CDR3 loop: CASSQDGWKGSGTGELFF. Here the CDR3 DNA reads TGTGCCAGCAGCCAAGACGGCTGGAAGGGGTCGGGCACCGGGGAGCTGTTTTTT. The chain is built from TRBV4-2 and TRBJ2-2; weak D call: TRBD1 (5 bases). V was shortened by 0 bases and J by 4 bases, with 18 bases between the two germline ends. This CDR3 spans 18 amino acids. Germline V gives CDR1 LGHNA, CDR2 YNFKEQ.

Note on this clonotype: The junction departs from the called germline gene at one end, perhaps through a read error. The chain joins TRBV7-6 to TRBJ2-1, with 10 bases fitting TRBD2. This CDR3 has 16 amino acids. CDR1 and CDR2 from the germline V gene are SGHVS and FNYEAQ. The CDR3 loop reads CASSLDSGGAVYDQFF. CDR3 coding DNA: TGTGCCAGCAGCTTGGACAGCGGGGGGGCTGTCTATGATCAGTTCTTC.

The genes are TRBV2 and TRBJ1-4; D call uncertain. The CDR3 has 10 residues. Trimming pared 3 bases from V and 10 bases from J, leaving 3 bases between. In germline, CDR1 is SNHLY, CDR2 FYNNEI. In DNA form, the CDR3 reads TGTGCCAGCAGTGATGGAAAACTGTTTTTT. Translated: CASSDGKLFF.

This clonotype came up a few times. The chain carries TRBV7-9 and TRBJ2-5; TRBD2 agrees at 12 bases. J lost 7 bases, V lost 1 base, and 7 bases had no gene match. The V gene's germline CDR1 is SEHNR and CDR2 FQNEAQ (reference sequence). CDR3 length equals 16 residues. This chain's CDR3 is CASSLETSGGGRTQYF. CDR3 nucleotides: TGTGCCAGCAGCTTAGAGACTAGCGGGGGAGGTCGGACCCAGTACTTC.

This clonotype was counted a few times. The DNA for the CDR3 is TGCGCCAGCAGCCTGAGGAGGGGCGACACCATATATTTT. Translated, it gives CASSLRRGDTIYF. The chain links TRBV4-3 to TRBJ1-3, with D possibly TRBD1 on 5 matching bases. This CDR3 is 13 amino acids long. Trimming left V 4 bases short and J 8 bases short, with 12 bases between. CDR1 LGHNA and CDR2 YSLEER come from the germline V gene.

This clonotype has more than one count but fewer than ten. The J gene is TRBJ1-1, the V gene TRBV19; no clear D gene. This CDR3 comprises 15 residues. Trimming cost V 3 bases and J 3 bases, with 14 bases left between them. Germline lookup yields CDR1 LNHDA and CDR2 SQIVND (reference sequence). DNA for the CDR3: TGTGCCAGTAGTATCGGGGAGGCCCGGGACACTGAAGCTTTCTTT. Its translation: CASSIGEARDTEAFF. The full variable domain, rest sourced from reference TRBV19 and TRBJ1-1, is DGGITQSPKYLFRKEGQNVTLSCEQNLNHDAMYWYRQDPGQGLRLIYYSQIVNDFQKGDIAEGYSVSREKKESFPLTVTSAQKNPTAFYLCASSIGEARDTEAFFGQGTRLTVV.

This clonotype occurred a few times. The DNA of the CDR3 is TGTGCCAGCAGTATACAGCTGGACGGGGAGCTGTTTTTT. Protein product: CASSIQLDGELFF. The chain links TRBV6-5 to TRBJ2-2; no clear D gene. The length of the CDR3 is 13 residues. Germline V lookup: CDR1 MNHEY, CDR2 SVGAGI. The V end lost 5 bases, the J end lost 7 bases, and 11 bases lay between the germline ends.